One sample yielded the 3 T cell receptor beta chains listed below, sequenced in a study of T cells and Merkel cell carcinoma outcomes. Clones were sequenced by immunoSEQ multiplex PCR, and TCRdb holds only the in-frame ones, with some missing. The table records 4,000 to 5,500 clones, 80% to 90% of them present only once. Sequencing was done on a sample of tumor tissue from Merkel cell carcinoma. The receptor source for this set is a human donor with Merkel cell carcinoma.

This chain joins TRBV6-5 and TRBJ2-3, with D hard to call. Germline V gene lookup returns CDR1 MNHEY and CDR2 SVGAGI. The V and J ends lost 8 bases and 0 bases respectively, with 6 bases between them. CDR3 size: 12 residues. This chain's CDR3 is CASATSTDTQYF. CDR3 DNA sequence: TGTGCCAGCGCAACTAGCACAGATACGCAGTATTTT.

The CDR3 region has the DNA TGTGCCAGCAGTTCCCCCCTACAAGAGACCCAGTACTTC. Residues: CASSSPLQETQYF. The V gene is TRBV27, the J gene TRBJ2-5; D is undetermined. The V gene lost 4 bases and the J gene lost 2 bases, with 8 bases spanning the gap. The CDR3 has 13 residues. The germline gives CDR1 MNHEY, CDR2 SMNVEV (reference sequence).

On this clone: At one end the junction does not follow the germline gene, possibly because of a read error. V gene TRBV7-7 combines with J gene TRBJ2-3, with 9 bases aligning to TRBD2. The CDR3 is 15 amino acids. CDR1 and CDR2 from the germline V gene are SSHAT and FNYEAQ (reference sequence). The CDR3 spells CASSWGLAGTDTQYF. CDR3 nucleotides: TGTGCTAGCAGCTGGGGACTAGCTGGCACAGATACGCAGTATTTT.